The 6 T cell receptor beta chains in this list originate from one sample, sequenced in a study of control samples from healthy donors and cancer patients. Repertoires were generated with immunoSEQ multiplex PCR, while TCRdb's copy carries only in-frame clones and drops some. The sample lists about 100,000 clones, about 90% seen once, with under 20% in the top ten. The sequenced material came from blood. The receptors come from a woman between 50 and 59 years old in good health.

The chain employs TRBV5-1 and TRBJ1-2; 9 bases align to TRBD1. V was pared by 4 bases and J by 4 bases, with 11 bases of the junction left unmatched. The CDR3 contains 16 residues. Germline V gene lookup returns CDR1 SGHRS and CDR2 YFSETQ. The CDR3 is CASSHEQGAPIYGYTF. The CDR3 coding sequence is TGCGCCAGCAGCCACGAACAGGGGGCTCCAATCTATGGCTACACCTTC.

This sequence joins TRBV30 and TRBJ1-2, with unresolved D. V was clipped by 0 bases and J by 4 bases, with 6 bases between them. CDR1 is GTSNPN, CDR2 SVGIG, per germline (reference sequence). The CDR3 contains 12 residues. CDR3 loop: CAWSVHSYGYTF. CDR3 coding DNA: TGTGCCTGGAGTGTGCATAGCTATGGCTACACCTTC.

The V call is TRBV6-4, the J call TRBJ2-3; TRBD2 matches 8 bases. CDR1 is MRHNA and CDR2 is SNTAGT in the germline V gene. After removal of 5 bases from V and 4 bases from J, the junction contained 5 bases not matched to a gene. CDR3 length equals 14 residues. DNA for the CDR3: TGTGCCAGCAGTCTGGGACTAGAGGCAGATACGCAGTATTTT. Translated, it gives CASSLGLEADTQYF.

CDR3 in DNA: TGCAGCGTCGTGGGAGTCAGGGAGGGCTACACCTTC. As protein: CSVVGVREGYTF. This sequence joins TRBV29-1 and TRBJ1-2; maybe TRBD1 (5 bases). Trimming took off 6 bases at V and 8 bases at J, with 16 bases between the two ends. CDR3 size: 12 residues. Germline CDR1 SQVTM, CDR2 ANQGSEA.

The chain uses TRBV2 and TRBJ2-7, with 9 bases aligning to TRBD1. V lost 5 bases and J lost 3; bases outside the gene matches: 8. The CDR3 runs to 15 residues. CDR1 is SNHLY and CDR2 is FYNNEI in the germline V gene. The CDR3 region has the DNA TGTGCCAGCAGTAGGGAGGGACAGGGCTACTACGAGCAGTACTTC. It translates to CASSREGQGYYEQYF. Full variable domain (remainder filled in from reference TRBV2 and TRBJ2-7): EPEVTQTPSHQVTQMGQEVILRCVPISNHLYFYWYRQILGQKVEFLVSFYNNEISEKSEIFDDQFSVERPDGSNFTLKIRSTKLEDSAMYFCASSREGQGYYEQYFGPGTRLTVT.

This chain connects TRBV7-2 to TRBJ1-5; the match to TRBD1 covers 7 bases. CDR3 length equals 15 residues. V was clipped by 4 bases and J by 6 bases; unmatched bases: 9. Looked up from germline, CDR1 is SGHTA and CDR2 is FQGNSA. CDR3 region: CASSWAAGGSQPQHF. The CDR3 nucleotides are TGTGCCAGCAGCTGGGCGGCAGGGGGAAGTCAGCCCCAGCATTTT.